These 19 T cell receptor beta chains were all obtained from the same sample, sequenced in a study of blood T cell repertoires in COVID-19. The repertoire was sequenced with immunoSEQ multiplex PCR; TCRdb's copy has only in-frame clones and lacks some. This table holds around 270,000 clones, approximately 89% found once. What was sequenced was peripheral blood. These TCRs come from a middle-aged man who had recovered from COVID-19.

The V gene is TRBV9, the J gene TRBJ2-7; 7 bases match TRBD2. Germline values: CDR1 SGDLS, CDR2 YYNGEE. With V trimmed by 4 bases and J by 7 bases, 8 bases remained unmatched. CDR3 length equals 13 residues. The CDR3 DNA reads as TGTGCCAGCAGCCCTCCGGGCGGGGGAGAGCAGTACTTC. It translates to CASSPPGGGEQYF.

V and J are TRBV21-1 and TRBJ2-5; TRBD2 is the table's D call and was not checked against the DNA. TRBV21-1 is a documented pseudogene. There are 15 residues in the CDR3. CDR3 sequence reads: CASSKVGRCQETQYF. DNA for the CDR3: TGTGCCAGCAGCAAGGTGGGGAGGTGTCAAGAGACCCAGTACTTC.

The rearrangement links TRBV5-4 to TRBJ2-7; D possibly corresponds to TRBD1 (5 bases). The CDR3 is made up of 13 amino acids. Looked up from germline, CDR1 is SGHNT and CDR2 is YYREEE (reference sequence). Trimming cost V 1 base and J 6 bases, with 11 bases left between them. The CDR3 region is CASSLPGMGEQYF. In DNA, the CDR3 is TGTGCCAGCAGCTTGCCAGGGATGGGCGAGCAGTACTTC.

The CDR3 sequence: CASSPRGLAELEQFF. CDR3 DNA: TGTGCCAGCAGCCCACGGGGACTAGCGGAGCTTGAGCAGTTCTTC. The V and J genes are TRBV9 and TRBJ2-1, with 11 bases lining up with TRBD2. V dropped 4 bases and J dropped 9; count of bases not matched to a gene: 9. The CDR3 loop spans 15 amino acids. Germline CDR1 reads SGDLS; CDR2 reads YYNGEE.

The genes are TRBV7-6 and TRBJ2-3; TRBD2 matches at 11 bases. The CDR3 spans 16 residues. Germline V gene sequence: CDR1 SGHVS, CDR2 FNYEAQ. V trimming: 2 bases; J trimming: 7 bases; junction bases outside the gene matches: 8. The chain's CDR3 is CASSLPVSGGAYTQYF. The CDR3 nucleotides read TGTGCCAGCAGCTTACCCGTTAGCGGGGGGGCATATACGCAGTATTTT. Together with reference TRBV7-6 and TRBJ2-3, the CDR3 gives the full variable domain: GAGVSQSPRYKVTKRGQDVALRCDPISGHVSLYWYRQALGQGPEFLTYFNYEAQQDKSGLPNDRFSAERPEGSISTLTIQRTEQRDSAMYRCASSLPVSGGAYTQYFGPGTRLTVL.

The chain combines TRBV13 with TRBJ2-5; perhaps TRBD2 as D (5 bases). The V gene lost 5 bases and the J gene lost 5 bases, with 9 bases spanning the gap. The V gene's germline CDR1 is PRHDT and CDR2 FYEKMQ (reference sequence). This CDR3 spans 12 amino acids. The CDR3 loop is CASSRGLETQYF. CDR3 nucleotides: TGTGCCAGCAGCCGCGGACTGGAGACCCAGTACTTC.

This sequence joins TRBV2 and TRBJ2-1, with 11 bases matching TRBD2. Germline CDR1 SNHLY, CDR2 FYNNEI. This CDR3 contains 15 residues. V lost 7 bases to trimming and J lost 7 bases; unmatched junction nucleotides: 9. The CDR3 protein is CASIRMLAGGNEQFF. CDR3 nucleotides: TGTGCCAGCATCAGGATGCTAGCGGGGGGAAATGAGCAGTTCTTC.

This clone was found a few times. The CDR3: CARGTDMNTGELFF. Here the CDR3 DNA reads TGTGCCAGAGGGACAGATATGAACACCGGGGAGCTGTTTTTT. The rearrangement joins TRBV2 to TRBJ2-2; 7 bases agree with TRBD1. The CDR3 loop spans 14 amino acids. Germline CDR1 reads SNHLY; CDR2 reads FYNNEI. The trim removed 9 bases at V and 1 base at J, leaving 5 bases unmatched.

The chain combines TRBV7-9 with TRBJ2-5; D is unresolved. The CDR3 totals 13 residues. The germline V and J ends were trimmed by 2 bases and 2 bases, with 6 bases remaining between them. CDR1 and CDR2 from the germline V gene are SEHNR and FQNEAQ (reference sequence). CDR3 nucleotide sequence: TGTGCCAGCAGCTTAAGAGAGCAAGAGACCCAGTACTTC. Encoded protein: CASSLREQETQYF.

The rearrangement links TRBV5-1 to TRBJ2-3; TRBD2 agrees at 8 bases. Germline V gives CDR1 SGHRS, CDR2 YFSETQ. CDR3 length: 15 amino acids. With 4 bases clipped from V and 4 bases from J, the junction kept 8 bases outside the gene matches. The CDR3 protein is CASSPGGLAADTQYF. As DNA, the CDR3 is TGCGCCAGCAGCCCGGGGGGGTTGGCAGCAGATACGCAGTATTTT.

On this clone: At one of its ends the junction is not consistent with the germline gene, which may arise from a read error. The V gene is TRBV5-8, the J gene TRBJ2-3; D may be TRBD2 (7 bases). This CDR3 has 17 residues. Germline CDR1 is SGHTS and CDR2 is YDEGEE. CDR3 bases: TGTGCCAGCAGCTGGGTAGGTCGGGGGGACACCACAAATACGCAGTATTTT. The encoded protein is CASSWVGRGDTTNTQYF.

This clone has only one observation. V usage is TRBV29-1 and J usage is TRBJ1-3; no clear D gene. Deletions cut 3 bases from V and 3 bases from J, with 9 bases between. This CDR3 contains 13 residues. Per the germline V gene, CDR1 is SQVTM and CDR2 is ANQGSEA. The CDR3 loop reads CSVDGGGGNTIYF. The CDR3 coding sequence is TGCAGCGTTGACGGAGGAGGTGGAAACACCATATATTTT.

The gene calls are TRBV12-5 and TRBJ1-6; D uncertain. This CDR3 comprises 14 residues. The germline V and J ends were trimmed by 2 bases and 5 bases, with 7 bases remaining between them. CDR1 is LGHNT and CDR2 is FRNRAP in the germline V gene. Here the CDR3 DNA reads TGTGCTAGTGGTTTGACGGGAAATAATTCACCCCTCCACTTT. Amino acids: CASGLTGNNSPLHF. The full variable domain, with the rest looked up from reference TRBV12-5 and TRBJ1-6, is DARVTQTPRHKVTEMGQEVTMRCQPILGHNTVFWYRQTMMQGLELLAYFRNRAPLDDSGMPKDRFSAEMPDATLATLKIQPSEPRDSAVYFCASGLTGNNSPLHFGNGTRLTVT.

The chain uses TRBV27 and TRBJ2-5; TRBD1 might be the D (7 bases). The CDR3 runs 14 residues. CDR1 MNHEY and CDR2 SMNVEV come from the germline V gene (reference sequence). V lost 6 bases and J lost 4, with 15 bases in between. The chain's CDR3 is CASRRTGAGETQYF. The CDR3 region has the DNA TGTGCCAGCAGAAGGACAGGAGCGGGAGAGACCCAGTACTTC.

This chain links TRBV27 with TRBJ1-5, with 8 bases lining up with TRBD1. The CDR3 runs 15 residues. V lost 1 base, J lost 6 bases, and 5 bases stayed unmatched. Per the germline V gene, CDR1 is MNHEY and CDR2 is SMNVEV (reference sequence). CDR3 sequence reads: CASSLWGQAGQPQHF. CDR3 DNA sequence: TGTGCCAGCAGTTTATGGGGACAGGCCGGTCAGCCCCAGCATTTT.

The rearrangement joins TRBV19 to TRBJ1-2, with 7 bases identical to TRBD1. The ends lost 7 bases at V and 5 bases at J; junction bases unmatched: 16. Germline V gives CDR1 LNHDA, CDR2 SQIVND (reference sequence). The CDR3 extends over 16 amino acids. Here the CDR3 reads CASKPTGSELRYGYTF. For the CDR3, the DNA is TGTGCCAGTAAGCCGACAGGGTCGGAACTGAGATATGGCTACACCTTC.

The gene calls are TRBV7-2 and TRBJ2-7; 9 positions agree with TRBD2. The CDR3 is 15 amino acids. The germline CDR1 and CDR2 sequences are SGHTA and FQGNSA. V lost 5 bases and J lost 5; bases outside the gene matches: 10. The DNA of the CDR3 is TGTGCCAGCAGCGCATTAGCGGGAGCGATAAACGAGCAGTACTTC. It is translated as CASSALAGAINEQYF.

The rearrangement uses TRBV2 and TRBJ2-7; TRBD2 matches at 8 bases. Unmatched junction bases numbered 6, after V lost 8 bases and J lost 0 bases. CDR3 length: 14 amino acids. Germline CDR1 and CDR2: SNHLY and FYNNEI. CDR3 residues: CASGGLAVSYEQYF. The CDR3 region has the DNA TGTGCCAGCGGTGGACTAGCAGTCTCCTACGAGCAGTACTTC.

The V and J genes are TRBV5-1 and TRBJ1-2, with 8 positions matching TRBD1. The CDR3 loop spans 15 amino acids. Germline V gene lookup returns CDR1 SGHRS and CDR2 YFSETQ. Trimming took 3 bases from V and 4 from J; bases not matched to a gene: 8. The CDR3 here is CASSSQGQGGYGYTF. CDR3 in DNA: TGCGCCAGCAGCTCCCAAGGACAGGGCGGCTATGGCTACACCTTC.